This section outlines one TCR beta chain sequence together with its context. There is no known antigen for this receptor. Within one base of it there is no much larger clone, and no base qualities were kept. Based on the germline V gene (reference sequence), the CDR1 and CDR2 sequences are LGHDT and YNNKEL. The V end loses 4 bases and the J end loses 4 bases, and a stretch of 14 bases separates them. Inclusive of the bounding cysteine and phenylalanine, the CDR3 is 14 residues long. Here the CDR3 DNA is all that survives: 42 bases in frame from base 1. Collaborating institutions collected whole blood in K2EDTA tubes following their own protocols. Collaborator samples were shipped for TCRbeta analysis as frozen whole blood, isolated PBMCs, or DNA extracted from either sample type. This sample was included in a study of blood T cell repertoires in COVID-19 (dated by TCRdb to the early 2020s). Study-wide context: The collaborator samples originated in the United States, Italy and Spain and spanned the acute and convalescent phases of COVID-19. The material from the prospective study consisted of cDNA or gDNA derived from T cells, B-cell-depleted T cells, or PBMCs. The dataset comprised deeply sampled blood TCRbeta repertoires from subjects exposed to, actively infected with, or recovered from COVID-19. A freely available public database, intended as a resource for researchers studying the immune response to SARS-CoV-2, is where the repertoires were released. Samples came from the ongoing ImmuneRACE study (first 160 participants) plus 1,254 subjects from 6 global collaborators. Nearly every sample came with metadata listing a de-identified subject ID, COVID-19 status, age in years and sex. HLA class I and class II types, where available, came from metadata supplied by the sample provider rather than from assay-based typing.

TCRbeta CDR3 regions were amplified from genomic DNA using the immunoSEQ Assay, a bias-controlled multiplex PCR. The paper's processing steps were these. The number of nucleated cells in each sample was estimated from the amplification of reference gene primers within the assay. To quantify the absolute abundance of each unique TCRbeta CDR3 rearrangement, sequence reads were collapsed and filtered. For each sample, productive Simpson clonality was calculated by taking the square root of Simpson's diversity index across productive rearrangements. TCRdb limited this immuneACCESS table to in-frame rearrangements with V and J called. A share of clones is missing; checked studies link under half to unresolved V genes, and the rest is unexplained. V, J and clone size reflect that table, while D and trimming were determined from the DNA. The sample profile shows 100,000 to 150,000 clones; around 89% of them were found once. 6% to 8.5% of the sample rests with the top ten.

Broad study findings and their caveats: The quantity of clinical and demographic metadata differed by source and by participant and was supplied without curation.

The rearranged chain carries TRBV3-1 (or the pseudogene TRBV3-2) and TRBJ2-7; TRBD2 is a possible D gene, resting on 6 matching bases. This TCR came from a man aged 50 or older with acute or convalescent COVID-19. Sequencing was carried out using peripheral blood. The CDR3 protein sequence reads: CASSPRGGTYEQYF. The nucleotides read TGTGCCAGCAGCCCGCGCGGAGGGACTTACGAGCAGTACTTC.